The clone carrying this TCR beta chain occurred a few times. The antigen remains undetermined. This sample is part of a study of CD8 T cells in ankylosing spondylitis. The germline V gene has CDR1 LGHNA and CDR2 YNFKEQ. V lost 1 base and J 4 bases, leaving 17 bases between the germline ends. The CDR3 is made up of 17 amino acids. Whole-study findings and limits: Eight or nine highly homologous variants formed a TCR beta motif that appeared characteristic of ankylosing spondylitis blood. Prior work had noted some motif variants in reactive arthritis blood and synovial fluid. The disease-linked clones had a CD8+ phenotype and low blood frequencies. The authors reported significant enrichment of disease-linked clones in matched ankylosing spondylitis synovial fluid.

Libraries of TCR beta came from quantitative 5'-RACE with molecular barcodes. One entry per CDR3 protein, called by TCRdb with MiXCR from the 5' RACE reads. The sample contains around 770,000 distinct CDR3 sequences, roughly 19% of which appear only once. The rearrangement joins TRBV4-2 to TRBJ2-1; D might be TRBD2 (5 bases). This TCR was sampled from a male donor with ankylosing spondylitis. Sequenced material: blood, either unsorted or a sorted T cell fraction (not recorded which). The CDR3, as DNA: TGTGCCAGCAGCCAAGTAGGAGTCCGTGAGGGATACAATGAGCAGTTCTTC. It codes for CASSQVGVREGYNEQFF.